This entry concerns a single TCR beta chain. Antigen unknown. This specimen belongs to a study of cytomegalovirus exposure and HLA in healthy donors. Across the whole study: When 398 donors were genotyped, roughly 82% of them were found to fall in the Caucasian-associated ancestry cluster.

All the people who gave samples were healthy bone marrow donors. The PCR was carried out with 60 Vbeta primers and 13 Jbeta primers. Only in-frame clones appear in the TCRdb table, and some are missing; sequencing was by immunoSEQ multiplex PCR. The repertoire holds 100,000 to 150,000 clones, with roughly four fifths as singletons. Overall study results and limits: TCR beta chain V- and J-gene trimming was linked, in a later analysis, to a missense variant in DCLRE1C. CMV serostatus was the sole immune exposure information available.

The CDR3 consists of 16 residues. CDR1 is SGHAT, CDR2 FQNNGV, per germline. V gave up 5 bases and J gave up 3 bases; unmatched junction bases: 12. This clonotype originated in a male donor in good health and CMV-seronegative. The J gene is TRBJ2-7, the V gene TRBV11-2, with 8 positions matching TRBD2. Sequences were obtained from PBMCs. The CDR3 DNA is TGTGCCAGCAGCAGCCCGAGCGGGGGAAGTGACTACGAGCAGTACTTC. This sequence encodes CASSSPSGGSDYEQYF.